This T cell receptor beta chain was sequenced during a study of beta chain features in type 1 diabetes. At the level of the study: Age, gender and cell yields were alike across patients and healthy donors.

Of the isolated RNA, all was reverse transcribed, and so the sequenced material was expressed TCRB transcripts. Method: immunoSEQ multiplex PCR; TCRdb's copy keeps in-frame clones and lacks some. The repertoire has about 240,000 clones, more than 11% of them found once; the top ten carry roughly 0.02%. This CDR3 region has 14 residues. V lost 3 bases to trimming and J lost 3 bases, with 8 bases between them. CDR1 is SEHNR, CDR2 FQNEAQ, per germline (reference sequence). General study points: Sequencing of cDNA might inflate the share of cells that strongly express TCR. The VDJ junctions of type 1 diabetes patients carried fewer insertions and more deletions. People with Type 1 diabetes carried modestly yet significantly shorter TCRB CDR3s in all four CD4+ subsets.

This clone has only a few counts. The antigen is undetermined. The genes are TRBV7-9 and TRBJ2-2; no firm D call. The TCR comes from a man younger than 40 with type 1 diabetes. Sequencing used naive CD4+ T cells from blood. The CDR3, as DNA: TGTGCCAGCAGCTTTTCGGGTTACACCGGGGAGCTGTTTTTT. It encodes CASSFSGYTGELFF.